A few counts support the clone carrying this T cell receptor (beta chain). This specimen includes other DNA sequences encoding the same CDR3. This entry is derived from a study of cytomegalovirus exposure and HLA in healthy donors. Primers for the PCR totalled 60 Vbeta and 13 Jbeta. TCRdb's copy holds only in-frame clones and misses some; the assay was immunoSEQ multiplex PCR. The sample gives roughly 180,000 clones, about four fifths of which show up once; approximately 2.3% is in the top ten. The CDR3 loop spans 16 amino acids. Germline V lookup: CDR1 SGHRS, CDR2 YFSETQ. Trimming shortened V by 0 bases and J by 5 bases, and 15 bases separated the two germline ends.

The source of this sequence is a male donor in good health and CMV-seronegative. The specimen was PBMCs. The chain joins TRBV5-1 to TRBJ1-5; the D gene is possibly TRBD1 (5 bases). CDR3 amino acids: CASSLEGSTGDQPQHF. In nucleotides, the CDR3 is TGCGCCAGCAGCTTGGAGGGTTCGACGGGGGATCAGCCCCAGCATTTT.